What follows are 22 T cell receptor beta chains derived from one specimen sequenced in a study of T cells after yellow fever vaccination. Via MiXCR, TCRdb re-called the 5' RACE reads, giving one row per CDR3 protein. Altogether roughly 100,000 distinct CDR3 sequences are present, almost 9% being singletons, with the ten largest covering around 17%. Sequenced here: CD8+ T cells not binding an NS4B(214-222) dextramer, sorted from PBMCs, sampled roughly 14 days after the first yellow fever vaccination. The receptors derive from a man between 18 and 35 years old who received the YFV17D yellow fever vaccine.

In its sample, this clonotype was seen a few times. This rearrangement joins TRBV6-2 or TRBV6-3 to TRBJ1-2; a possible D gene is TRBD1 (6 bases). V was clipped by 6 bases and J by 0 bases, with 20 bases between them. This CDR3 contains 17 residues. Per germline, CDR1 MNHEY and CDR2 SVGEGT. Here the CDR3 reads CASSYWDIKGANYGYTF. Here the CDR3 DNA reads TGTGCCAGCAGCTATTGGGACATTAAAGGAGCTAACTATGGCTACACCTTC.

The rearrangement uses TRBV27 and TRBJ2-3, with 8 positions matching TRBD2. This CDR3 contains 16 residues. V shed 5 bases and J 3 bases; nucleotides not matched to a gene: 10. In germline, CDR1 is MNHEY, CDR2 SMNVEV (reference sequence). The CDR3 loop is CASSPWGGGRTDTQYF. CDR3 DNA: TGTGCCAGCAGTCCCTGGGGCGGGGGGCGAACAGATACGCAGTATTTT.

This clonotype was detected a few times. The CDR3, as DNA: TGTGCCAGCAGTTCCAGCGGGGGGGCAGATACGCAGTATTTT. Translated, it gives CASSSSGGADTQYF. The V call is TRBV7-3, the J call TRBJ2-3; TRBD2 matches at 10 bases. J gave up 4 bases and V 6 bases, and 4 bases lay outside the gene matches. This CDR3 spans 14 amino acids. Germline values: CDR1 SGHTA, CDR2 FQGTGA.

The chain joins TRBV7-9 to TRBJ2-7; tentatively, D is TRBD2 (6 bases). The CDR3 has 15 residues. Germline V gene lookup returns CDR1 SEHNR and CDR2 FQNEAQ (reference sequence). The germline V and J ends were trimmed by 1 base and 4 bases, with 14 bases remaining between them. The CDR3 coding sequence is TGTGCCAGCAGCTTAGTCGGACGCGGGGCGTACGAGCAGTACTTC. The encoded protein is CASSLVGRGAYEQYF.

The rearrangement uses TRBV20-1 and TRBJ1-5, with D perhaps TRBD1 (5 bases). This CDR3 has 15 residues. Germline CDR1 DFQATT, CDR2 SNEGSKA (reference sequence). The V and J ends lost 3 bases and 4 bases respectively, with 16 bases between them. For the CDR3, the DNA is TGCAGTGCTAGCCGGGGGATGCTGGCTAATCAGCCCCAGCATTTT. Amino acids: CSASRGMLANQPQHF.

V is TRBV20-1 and J is TRBJ2-7; D gene ambiguous. Germline values: CDR1 DFQATT, CDR2 SNEGSKA (reference sequence). Deletions cut 1 base from V and 3 bases from J, with 13 bases between. The CDR3 loop spans 14 amino acids. CDR3 sequence: CSARAEESGYEQYV. For the CDR3, the DNA is TGCAGTGCTAGAGCTGAGGAGTCGGGCTACGAGCAGTACGTC.

The rearrangement joins TRBV4-3 to TRBJ1-3; D might be TRBD1 (6 bases). CDR1 LGHNA and CDR2 YSLEER come from the germline V gene. The CDR3 loop spans 17 amino acids. V was shortened by 0 bases and J by 4 bases, with 16 bases between the two germline ends. The CDR3 DNA follows: TGCGCCAGCAGCCAAGATCCTGCGGGGGGCGCGGGAAACACCATATATTTT. Translated, it gives CASSQDPAGGAGNTIYF.

Only a few counts were recorded for this clonotype. The chain is built from TRBV4-3 and TRBJ2-2; D unclear. CDR1 is LGHNA and CDR2 is YSLEER in the germline V gene. Trimming left V 0 bases short and J 3 bases short, with 5 bases between. The CDR3 sequence is 14 residues long. CDR3 DNA sequence: TGCGCCAGCAGCCAAGAACCCGACACCGGGGAGCTGTTTTTT. Amino acid sequence: CASSQEPDTGELFF.

The V and J genes are TRBV5-4 and TRBJ2-7; 8 bases match TRBD1. The CDR3 is 14 residues long. V trimming: 0 bases; J trimming: 3 bases; junction bases outside the gene matches: 2. Germline-derived CDR1 and CDR2 are SGHNT and YYREEE (reference sequence). CDR3 sequence (DNA): TGTGCCAGCAGCTTGGGACAGGGGAACTACGAGCAGTACGTC. This codes for CASSLGQGNYEQYV.

The chain has TRBV7-9 and TRBJ2-1; no reliable D call. Germline CDR1 SEHNR, CDR2 FQNEAQ (reference sequence). The CDR3 consists of 12 residues. Trimming shortened V by 5 bases and J by 5 bases, and 7 bases separated the two germline ends. CDR3 protein: CASSPVDNEQFF. CDR3 sequence (DNA): TGTGCCAGCAGCCCTGTCGACAATGAGCAGTTCTTC.

This clonotype was seen ten or more times. The V gene is TRBV11-2, the J gene TRBJ2-1, with D unresolved. Trimming pared 5 bases from V and 6 bases from J, leaving 20 bases between. From germline, CDR1 is SGHAT and CDR2 FQNNGV. The CDR3 totals 16 residues. The CDR3 coding sequence is TGTGCCAGCAGCCCTCCGGGCCTTCCAGAGGTCAATGAGCAGTTCTTC. Protein: CASSPPGLPEVNEQFF.

The rearrangement uses TRBV10-3 and TRBJ2-2, with D perhaps TRBD1 (5 bases). Germline values: CDR1 ENHRY, CDR2 SYGVKD. This CDR3 has 15 amino acids. The V end was cut by 2 bases, the J end by 7 bases, with 14 bases between. DNA for the CDR3: TGTGCCATCAGTGAGGGGGCCGTGGCTATCGGGGAGCTGTTTTTT. Translating it yields CAISEGAVAIGELFF.

This clonotype was observed a few times. The genes are TRBV12-3 or TRBV12-4 and TRBJ1-1; D is unclear. V lost 1 base and J lost 9, with 12 bases in between. The CDR3 has 13 residues. This chain's CDR3 is CASSLGIPWQAFF. CDR3 DNA: TGTGCCAGCAGTTTAGGTATTCCGTGGCAAGCTTTCTTT.

The gene calls are TRBV6-4 and TRBJ1-5; D unresolved. Per the germline V gene, CDR1 is MRHNA and CDR2 is SNTAGT. V lost 6 bases, J lost 3 bases, and 18 bases lay in between. The CDR3 sequence is 16 residues long. The CDR3 is CASRDPRVRINQPQHF. The CDR3 DNA reads as TGTGCCAGCAGGGACCCTAGAGTCAGGATCAATCAGCCCCAGCATTTT.

This clonotype was detected many times. The rearrangement joins TRBV7-8 to TRBJ1-4; D uncertain. Germline CDR1 reads SGHVS; CDR2 reads FQNEAQ. CDR3 size: 12 residues. V was pared by 6 bases and J by 14 bases, with 16 bases between. The CDR3 region is CASSYDRLVLFF. CDR3 nucleotides: TGTGCCAGCAGTTACGACCGCTTAGTTCTGTTTTTT. Based on the CDR3 plus reference TRBV7-8 and TRBJ1-4, the full variable domain is GAGVSQSPRYKVAKRGQDVALRCDPISGHVSLFWYQQALGQGPEFLTYFQNEAQLDKSGLPSDRFFAERPEGSVSTLKIQRTQQEDSAVYLCASSYDRLVLFFGSGTQLSVL.

The rearrangement links TRBV10-3 to TRBJ1-6, with D uncertain. V was pared by 2 bases and J by 2 bases, with 1 base between. CDR1 and CDR2 from the germline V gene are ENHRY and SYGVKD. The length of the CDR3 is 13 residues. CDR3 protein: CAISEAYNSPLHF. In DNA form, the CDR3 reads TGTGCCATCAGTGAGGCCTATAATTCACCCCTCCACTTT.

The CDR3 region has the DNA TGCGCCAGCAGCCAAGGGGACAGGGGAACAGATACGCAGTATTTT. Translating it yields CASSQGDRGTDTQYF. The chain is built from TRBV4-1 and TRBJ2-3, with 10 bases lining up with TRBD1. The junction had 1 base not matched to a gene; V was cut back by 1 base and J by 3 bases. CDR1 is MGHRA, CDR2 YSYEKL, per germline. The CDR3 totals 15 residues.

This clonotype was observed a few times. The chain uses TRBV7-9 and TRBJ2-1; D is possibly TRBD1 (5 bases). The CDR3 extends over 15 amino acids. Trimming stripped 2 bases from V and 4 bases from J, with 12 bases between. CDR1 and CDR2 (germline): SEHNR, FQNEAQ (reference sequence). The DNA for the CDR3 is TGTGCCAGCAGCTTAAATCGGCAGGGTTACAATGAGCAGTTCTTC. Its protein is CASSLNRQGYNEQFF.

The chain carries TRBV9 and TRBJ1-5, with D perhaps TRBD1 (5 bases). CDR3 length: 15 amino acids. With 5 bases removed from V and 1 base from J, the gap between germline ends came to 13 bases. CDR1 and CDR2 from the germline V gene are SGDLS and YYNGEE. This CDR3 is CASSEGPNSNQPQHF. The CDR3 DNA reads TGTGCCAGCAGTGAGGGGCCTAACAGCAATCAGCCCCAGCATTTT.

This sequence joins TRBV18 and TRBJ2-1; the D is unclear. Per the germline V gene, CDR1 is KGHSH and CDR2 is LQKENI. CDR3 length equals 14 residues. The ends were cut back, 0 bases at V and 6 bases at J, with 9 bases in the middle. The CDR3 loop is CASSPPSPFNEQFF. The CDR3 coding sequence is TGTGCCAGCTCACCACCGAGTCCGTTCAATGAGCAGTTCTTC.

This clonotype was seen repeatedly, ten times or more. This chain uses TRBV5-6 with TRBJ1-3; D is perhaps TRBD1 (6 bases). CDR1 is SGHDT, CDR2 YYEEEE, per germline. The CDR3 is 13 residues long. Between the trimmed V and J ends, which lost 5 bases and 4 bases, there was a span of 10 bases. The CDR3 here is CASRRDIGNTIYF. The DNA for the CDR3 is TGTGCCAGCAGAAGGGACATCGGAAACACCATATATTTT.

This clonotype was seen a few times. This chain links TRBV15 with TRBJ2-2; D unclear. The germline V gene encodes CDR1 LNHNV and CDR2 YYDKDF (reference sequence). This CDR3 comprises 15 residues. The ends were cut back, 0 bases at V and 6 bases at J, with 11 bases in the middle. CDR3 bases: TGTGCCACCAGCAGAGATAAGCTTGGGGCCGGGGAGCTGTTTTTT. Amino acids: CATSRDKLGAGELFF.